The TCR beta chain described here comes from a study of T cell repertoires in cytomegalovirus infection. About the research overall: TCR beta signatures that were public indicated CMV infection and matching HLA type. Study-level results: It was HLA-C-restricted CMV-specific TCR beta clonotypes that dominated the response ex vivo.

This clonotype was seen ten or more times. Its matching antigen is unknown. From the reads, TCRdb called clonotypes with MiXCR, one entry per CDR3 protein. This table holds 560,000 or so distinct CDR3 sequences, approximately 17% found once. The V end was cut by 1 base, the J end by 1 base, with 14 bases between. There are 17 residues in the CDR3. Germline V lookup: CDR1 LGHNA, CDR2 YNFKEQ. The chain has TRBV4-2 and TRBJ1-3, with D maybe TRBD1 (6 bases). The sample taken for sequencing was CD8+ T cells from PBMCs. This clonotype was obtained from a human donor in good health (CMV status not recorded). Some clones in this sample may be carry-over from other donors' samples. DNA for the CDR3: TGTGCCAGCAGCCAAGGAAACAGGGTAATATCTGGAAACACCATATATTTT. Translation gives CASSQGNRVISGNTIYF.